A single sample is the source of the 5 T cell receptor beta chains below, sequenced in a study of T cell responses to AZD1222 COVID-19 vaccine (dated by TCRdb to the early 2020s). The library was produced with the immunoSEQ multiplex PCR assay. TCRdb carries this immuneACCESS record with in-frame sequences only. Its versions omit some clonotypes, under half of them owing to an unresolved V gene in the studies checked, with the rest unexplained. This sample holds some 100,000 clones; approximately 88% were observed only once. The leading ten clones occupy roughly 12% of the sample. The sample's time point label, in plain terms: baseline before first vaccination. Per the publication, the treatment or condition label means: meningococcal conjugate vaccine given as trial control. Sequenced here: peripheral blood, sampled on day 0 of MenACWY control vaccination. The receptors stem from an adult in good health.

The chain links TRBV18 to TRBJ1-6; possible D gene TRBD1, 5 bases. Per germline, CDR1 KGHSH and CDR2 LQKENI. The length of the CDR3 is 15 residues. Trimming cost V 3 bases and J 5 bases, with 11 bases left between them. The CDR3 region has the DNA TGTGCCAGCTCACCGATGACAGCGAATAATTCACCCCTCCACTTT. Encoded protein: CASSPMTANNSPLHF.

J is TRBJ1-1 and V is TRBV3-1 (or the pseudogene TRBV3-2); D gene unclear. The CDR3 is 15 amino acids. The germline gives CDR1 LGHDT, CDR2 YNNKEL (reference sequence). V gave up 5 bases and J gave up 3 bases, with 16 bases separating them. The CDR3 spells CASSFTAGRDTEAFF. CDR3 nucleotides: TGTGCCAGCAGCTTCACGGCGGGGAGGGACACTGAAGCTTTCTTT.

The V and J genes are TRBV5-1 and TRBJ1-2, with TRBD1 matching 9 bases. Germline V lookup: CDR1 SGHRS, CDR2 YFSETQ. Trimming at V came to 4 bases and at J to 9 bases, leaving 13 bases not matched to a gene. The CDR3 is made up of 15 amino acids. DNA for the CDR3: TGCGCCAGCAGCCTAGGGACAGGGACTATCGGTAGCTACACCTTC. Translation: CASSLGTGTIGSYTF.

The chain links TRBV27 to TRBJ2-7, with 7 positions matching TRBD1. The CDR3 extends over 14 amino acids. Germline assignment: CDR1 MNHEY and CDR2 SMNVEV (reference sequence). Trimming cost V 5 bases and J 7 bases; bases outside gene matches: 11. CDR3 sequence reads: CASSAGTVPREQYF. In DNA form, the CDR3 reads TGTGCCAGCAGTGCCGGGACAGTCCCCCGGGAGCAGTACTTC.

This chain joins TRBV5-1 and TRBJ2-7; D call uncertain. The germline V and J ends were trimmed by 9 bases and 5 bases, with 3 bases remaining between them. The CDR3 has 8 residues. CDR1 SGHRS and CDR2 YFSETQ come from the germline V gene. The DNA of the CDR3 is TGCGCCAATGACGAGCAGTACTTC. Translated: CANDEQYF.